One and the same sample provided the 18 T cell receptor beta chains below, sequenced in a study of T-cell reconstitution after alpha-beta-depleted transplantation in children. The authors prepared the TCRbeta library with unique molecular identifiers. TCRdb recomputed calls from the PCR reads with MiXCR, one row per CDR3 protein. This table has over 150,000 distinct CDR3 sequences, around 10% appearing once. Sequenced here: PBMCs, sampled before TCRalphabeta/CD19-depleted stem cell transplant. Receptor source: a boy younger than 10 with acute myeloid leukemia, due to receive a stem cell transplant.

This clonotype appeared many times. This sequence joins TRBV7-9 and TRBJ1-2; 8 nucleotides agree with TRBD1. Trimming cost V 5 bases and J 6 bases; bases outside gene matches: 5. CDR3 size: 13 residues. Germline CDR1 is SEHNR and CDR2 is FQNEAQ (reference sequence). CDR3 sequence (DNA): TGTGCCAGCAGCGAGGGACAGGTCAATGGCTACACCTTC. It yields the protein CASSEGQVNGYTF.

In this sample, this clonotype turned up many times. The chain employs TRBV6-5 and TRBJ2-1; maybe TRBD2 (5 bases). The germline CDR1 and CDR2 sequences are MNHEY and SVGAGI. Trimming took 0 bases from V and 6 from J, leaving 6 bases between them. CDR3 length: 13 residues. The DNA for the CDR3 is TGTGCCAGCAGTTACTCTGCGGGCAATGAGCAGTTCTTC. Translation gives CASSYSAGNEQFF.

This clonotype was recorded many times. The chain joins TRBV24-1 to TRBJ2-2; possibly TRBD1 or TRBD2 for D (6 bases each). V was shortened by 7 bases and J by 1 base, with 9 bases between the two germline ends. CDR1 is KGHDR, CDR2 SFDVKD, per germline. This CDR3 contains 14 residues. Here the CDR3 DNA reads TGTGCCACCAGCGGGGGCTTGAACACCGGGGAGCTGTTTTTT. As protein: CATSGGLNTGELFF.

This clonotype was picked up many times. This sequence joins TRBV28 and TRBJ1-5, with TRBD1 matching over 7 bases. After removal of 6 bases from V and 6 bases from J, the junction contained 11 bases not matched to a gene. The V gene's germline CDR1 is MDHEN and CDR2 SYDVKM. The CDR3 is 15 residues long. The CDR3 reads CASSRKQGKGQPQHF. The CDR3 nucleotides read TGTGCCAGCAGCCGAAAACAGGGGAAGGGTCAGCCCCAGCATTTT.

Ten or more counts support this clonotype. V usage is TRBV12-3 or TRBV12-4 and J usage is TRBJ1-5; D is unresolved. V was trimmed by 1 base and J by 3 bases, leaving 16 bases between them. The CDR3 length is 17 residues. CDR3 residues: CASSLVRTKNSNQPQHF. DNA for the CDR3: TGTGCCAGCAGTTTAGTGCGGACCAAGAATTCCAATCAGCCCCAGCATTTT.

The sample holds many counts of this clonotype. The chain links TRBV28 to TRBJ1-3; unclear D gene. V lost 3 bases to trimming and J lost 2 bases, with 20 bases between them. Germline CDR1 is MDHEN and CDR2 is SYDVKM. The CDR3 length is 18 residues. The CDR3 region has the DNA TGTGCCAGCAGTTTTAGGGTAGTTACGCGCCTACCTGGAAACACCATATATTTT. The encoded protein is CASSFRVVTRLPGNTIYF.

This clonotype appeared many times. CDR3 in amino acids: CASSLALPVGKLFF. The CDR3 nucleotides are TGTGCCAGCAGCTTAGCGCTACCGGTTGGGAAGCTGTTTTTT. The V gene is TRBV7-9, the J gene TRBJ2-2, with no clear D. Between the trimmed V and J ends, which lost 0 bases and 12 bases, there was a span of 14 bases. CDR3 length: 14 residues. Germline CDR1 reads SEHNR; CDR2 reads FQNEAQ (reference sequence). Full variable domain (rest looked up from reference TRBV7-9 and TRBJ2-2): DTGVSQNPRHKITKRGQNVTFRCDPISEHNRLYWYRQTLGQGPEFLTYFQNEAQLEKSRLLSDRFSAERPKGSFSTLEIQRTEQGDSAMYLCASSLALPVGKLFFGEGSRLTVL.

This clonotype has only a few counts. V is TRBV2 and J is TRBJ1-2, with 7 bases matching TRBD1. After removal of 8 bases from V and 5 bases from J, the junction contained 8 bases not matched to a gene. The CDR3 runs to 13 residues. Germline values: CDR1 SNHLY, CDR2 FYNNEI. The CDR3 here is CASRPGQPYGYTF. Here the CDR3 DNA reads TGTGCCAGCCGTCCGGGACAGCCTTATGGCTACACCTTC.

In the case of this clonotype: Just one base apart from a much larger clone, this may be a read error. The chain carries TRBV9 and TRBJ2-3; D possibly corresponds to TRBD2 (5 bases). The CDR3 is made up of 16 amino acids. Germline CDR1 reads SGDLS; CDR2 reads YYNGEE. The DNA of the CDR3 is TGTGCCAGCAGCTTTGGGCGGGCAGCTAGCACAGATGCGCAGTATTTT. It translates to CASSFGRAASTDAQYF. Combining the CDR3 with reference TRBV9 and TRBJ2-3 gives the whole variable domain DSGVTQTPKHLITATGQRVTLRCSPRSGDLSVYWYQQSLDQGLQFLIQYYNGEERAKGNILERFSAQQFPDLHSELNLSSLELGDSALYFCASSFGRAASTDAQYFGPGTRLTVL.

This clonotype has ten or more counts. The chain employs TRBV3-1 and TRBJ1-2; TRBD1 is a possible D gene (6 bases). The CDR3 totals 14 residues. V shed 3 bases and J shed 2 bases, with 10 bases lying between them. The germline gives CDR1 LGHDT, CDR2 YNNKEL (reference sequence). In DNA form, the CDR3 reads TGTGCCAGCAGCCAGGAGACAGGCAACTATGGCTACACCTTC. Its translation: CASSQETGNYGYTF.

This clonotype was seen at least ten times. The chain is built from TRBV5-1 and TRBJ2-1; tentatively, D is TRBD1 or TRBD2 (5 bases each). The V and J ends lost 7 bases and 1 base respectively, with 15 bases between them. This CDR3 is 15 amino acids long. Germline CDR1 reads SGHRS; CDR2 reads YFSETQ. CDR3 sequence: CASGRGGWSYNEQFF. The CDR3 DNA reads as TGCGCCAGCGGTAGGGGCGGGTGGTCCTACAATGAGCAGTTCTTC.

This clonotype was counted ten times or more. The chain's CDR3 is CAISRGQNTEAFF. The CDR3 region has the DNA TGTGCCATCAGTCGAGGACAGAACACTGAAGCTTTCTTT. The chain employs TRBV10-3 and TRBJ1-1, with TRBD1 as a possible D gene (5 bases). V was pared by 5 bases and J by 1 base, with 8 bases between. This CDR3 region has 13 residues. Per the germline V gene, CDR1 is ENHRY and CDR2 is SYGVKD.

This clonotype was recorded at least ten times. The chain has TRBV5-6 and TRBJ2-2; 9 nucleotides match TRBD1. Trimming removed 0 bases from V and 7 bases from J; junction bases left unmatched: 4. The CDR3 contains 15 residues. Germline assignment: CDR1 SGHDT and CDR2 YYEEEE. The CDR3 nucleotides read TGTGCCAGCAGCTTGGACAGGGGGCTCGTCGGGGAGCTGTTTTTT. This gives the protein CASSLDRGLVGELFF.

In DNA form, the CDR3 reads TGTGCCAGCAGGCCTACAGGGCGCGAGCAGTACTTC. Translating it yields CASRPTGREQYF. This rearrangement joins TRBV6-6 to TRBJ2-7; tentatively, D is TRBD1 (6 bases). The ends were cut back, 6 bases at V and 6 bases at J, with 12 bases in the middle. Germline V gives CDR1 MNHNY, CDR2 SVGAGI (reference sequence). The CDR3 length is 12 residues.

This clonotype was counted many times. The chain combines TRBV11-2 with TRBJ2-1, with D hard to call. Germline loops: CDR1 SGHAT, CDR2 FQNNGV. The CDR3 is 12 amino acids. Trimming shortened V by 1 base and J by 8 bases, and 6 bases separated the two germline ends. CDR3 sequence reads: CASSLGVYEQFF. The DNA of the CDR3 is TGTGCCAGCAGCTTAGGCGTCTATGAGCAGTTCTTC.

The table lists this clonotype with many counts. The chain uses TRBV20-1 and TRBJ2-2; TRBD1 matches 8 bases. After removal of 3 bases from V and 1 base from J, the junction contained 4 bases not matched to a gene. This CDR3 region has 15 residues. Germline V gene data show CDR1 as DFQATT and CDR2 as SNEGSKA (reference sequence). The CDR3 region is CSASLGTGNTGELFF. The CDR3 DNA sequence: TGCAGTGCTAGCCTCGGGACAGGGAACACCGGGGAGCTGTTTTTT.

This clonotype was counted many times. The rearrangement uses TRBV20-1 and TRBJ1-2, with D possibly being TRBD1 (5 bases). The length of the CDR3 is 17 residues. The V and J ends lost 3 bases and 1 base respectively, with 21 bases between them. Germline loops: CDR1 DFQATT, CDR2 SNEGSKA (reference sequence). The CDR3 nucleotides are TGCAGTGCTAGTGGGTTAGGGACGCCCGCTTTTAACTATGGCTACACCTTC. Protein product: CSASGLGTPAFNYGYTF.

This clonotype was picked up a small number of times. This rearrangement joins TRBV27 to TRBJ2-5, with 10 positions matching TRBD1. Germline CDR1 MNHEY, CDR2 SMNVEV (reference sequence). This CDR3 comprises 17 residues. With 1 base clipped from V and 5 bases from J, the junction kept 10 bases outside the gene matches. This chain's CDR3 is CASSLLEPGQGRETQYF. The CDR3 bases are TGTGCCAGCAGTTTATTGGAACCGGGACAGGGGAGGGAGACCCAGTACTTC.